The T cell receptor (beta chain) under discussion was sequenced for a study of shared clonotypes between healthy human individuals. This CDR3 has 14 residues. In germline, CDR1 is SGHNT, CDR2 YYREEE (reference sequence). V was clipped by 0 bases and J by 3 bases, with 8 bases between them. Assay used: immunoSEQ multiplex PCR; TCRdb lists only in-frame clones, some missing. The sample carries approximately 1.5 million clones, approximately 98% recorded once. The sequence came from a man younger than 40 in good health. Sequences were obtained from naive CD4+ T cells sorted from blood. Subset here: CD45RA+ positively selected. The genes are TRBV5-4 and TRBJ2-3; D remains unclear. The CDR3 reads CASSLAEPTDTQYF. CDR3 coding DNA: TGTGCCAGCAGCTTGGCAGAGCCTACAGATACGCAGTATTTT.